The T cell receptor beta chain described here comes from a study of blood T cells in healthy people across ages (dated by TCRdb to between 2015 and 2017). About the full investigation: Template switching captured roughly one uniquely barcoded TCR beta cDNA molecule per two T cells in model experiments. The study measured age-related changes in TCR beta repertoire diversity using deep sequencing normalized with unique cDNA molecular identifiers. The donors were split into four age groups: young (average 16 years), middle-aged (around 40), aged (about 62) and long-lived (roughly 86). Donors of different ages were randomly distributed across sequencing lanes to avoid experimental bias. For two donors (one aged 18 to 30 and one aged 80 or older), the study analyzed two additional independent replicas of 1 million unique cDNA reads from the same blood draw. The investigation overall reported the following: Bulk unsorted PBMC profiling prevented conclusive comparison of naive and antigen-experienced compartments. As age increased, observed TCR beta diversity per million T cells dropped in a roughly linear way, and a significant reduction was already evident by age 40. Because the CMV infection status of the donors was unknown, age-related changes in expanded clonotypes may potentially have been confounded. Compared with the aged group, more naive CD4+ T cells, fewer expanded clones and increased TCR diversity were shown by the long-lived group, suggesting age selection. The percentage of naive T cells measured by flow cytometry correlated strongly with observed TCR beta diversity. Total diversity estimates from one million sequenced T cells were considered lower bounds and underestimates.

The library relied on 5' RACE. The instrument was an Illumina HiSeq 2500. A second about 7 to 12 cycle PCR used a sample-barcoded 5' primer and a J-beta primer mix. A template-switch 5' adaptor carrying 12 random nucleotides introduced a unique molecular identifier onto each TCR beta cDNA molecule. At least 2.5 million CDR3-containing paired-end reads were obtained from each sample. First-strand cDNA was synthesized from all RNA with the Mint cDNA synthesis kit, primed by a TRBC-specific oligonucleotide. Following uracil-DNA glycosylase treatment, a first 18-cycle PCR with universal primers M1SS and BC2_uni_R was performed on all cDNA. From the authors' description of their analysis: For normalization, 1 million high-quality reads were randomly selected from each sample, with every read carrying a distinct molecular identifier. Instead of being binned into consensus sequences, reads with shared molecular identifiers were discarded. MiTCR, run with a Q25 quality threshold and the strictest error-elimination algorithm, handled CDR3 identification, clonotype clustering and error correction. Lower-bound total TCR beta diversity was estimated with a nonparametric unseen species model using Euler transformation. Using fastp trimming at Q25 and MiXCR clonotype assembly, TCRdb reanalyzed the public sequencing data and kept in-frame beta chains. CDR3 protein duplicates are merged, each entry listing the most common genes and DNA. In this record, the V and J calls reflect TCRdb's handling and not the investigators' own analysis. Counted in this sample were about 1.4 million distinct CDR3 sequences; roughly 64% of them appeared once. 6.7% of the sample is held by the ten biggest clonotypes.

The donors were around 39 Caucasian individuals from Russia, aged 6 to 90 years, who were systemically healthy. Each donor gave around 9.8 milliliters of peripheral blood, collected into EDTA-treated Vacutainer tubes. PBMCs were isolated by Ficoll-Paque density-gradient centrifugation, with at least 7 million obtained per sample. Total RNA, at least 5 micrograms per sample, was extracted from PBMCs with Trizol reagent. The percentages of naive CD45RAhigh/CD27high T cells were determined by flow cytometry on a PBMC aliquot from every donor. This clonotype was seen a few times. Its antigen remains undetermined. No quality values exist for individual bases; no much larger clone is one base distant. V and J are truncated by 2 bases and 4 bases respectively, leaving an intervening sequence of 20 bases. The CDR3 numbers 17 residues from cysteine through phenylalanine. Only CDR3 DNA remains: 51 bases, in frame from the first base. Based on the germline V gene, the CDR1 and CDR2 sequences are SGHAT and FQNNGV.

Sequencing was done on a sample of blood. The chain was built from TRBV11-2 and TRBJ1-2; TRBD1 is a possible D gene, resting on 5 matching bases. This sequence originates from a man younger than 35 in good health. This receptor carries the CDR3 CASSLSSYRSRSYGYTF. Here is the DNA: TGTGCCAGCAGCTTATCGTCGTACAGGTCAAGATCCTATGGCTACACCTTC.